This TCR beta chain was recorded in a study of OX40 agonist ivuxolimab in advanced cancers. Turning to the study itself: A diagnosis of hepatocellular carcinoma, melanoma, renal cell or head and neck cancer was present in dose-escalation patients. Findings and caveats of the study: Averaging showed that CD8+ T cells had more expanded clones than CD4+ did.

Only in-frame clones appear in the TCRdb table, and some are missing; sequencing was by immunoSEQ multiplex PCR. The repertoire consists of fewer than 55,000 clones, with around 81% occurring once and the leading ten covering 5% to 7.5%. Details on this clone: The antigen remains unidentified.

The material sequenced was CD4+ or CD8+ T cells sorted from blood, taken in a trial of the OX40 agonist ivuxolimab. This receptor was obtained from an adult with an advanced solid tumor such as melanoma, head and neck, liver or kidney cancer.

The CDR3 DNA is TGTGCCGTCAAAGGGGGCAATCAGCCCCAGCATTTT. Protein: CAVKGGNQPQHF. V and J are TRBV19 and TRBJ1-5; TRBD1 is a possible D gene (5 bases). V was trimmed by 11 bases and J by 2 bases, leaving 10 bases between them. Germline V gene sequence: CDR1 LNHDA, CDR2 SQIVND (reference sequence). This CDR3 spans 12 amino acids.